What follows is one T cell receptor beta chain and its context. These data belong to a study of blood T cell repertoires in COVID-19. Overall study: Whether acute or convalescent, the COVID-19 samples came from the United States, Italy and Spain.

Authors' analysis steps: Reference gene primer amplification in the assay estimated nucleated cell counts. Method: immunoSEQ multiplex PCR; TCRdb's copy keeps in-frame clones and lacks some. For V, J and clone size, that table is used; D and trimming come from the DNA. The sample contains approximately 200,000 clones, approximately 89% of which appear only once. Individuals drawn from 24 US areas were about 18 to 100 years old. The germline gives CDR1 LGHDT, CDR2 YNNKEL (reference sequence). The CDR3 is 17 amino acids. V was trimmed by 1 base and J by 4 bases, leaving 19 bases between them. V usage is TRBV3-1 (or the pseudogene TRBV3-2) and J usage is TRBJ2-5, with D possibly matching TRBD1 (5 bases). Sequencing was performed on PBMCs or T cells enriched from blood (not recorded which). This clonotype originated in a woman aged 25 to 39 who had been exposed to COVID-19. CDR3: CASSQARSGAARETQYF. CDR3 DNA: TGTGCCAGCAGCCAAGCCCGGAGTGGGGCCGCCCGAGAGACCCAGTACTTC.